This TCR beta chain was captured by sequencing in a study of T cell repertoires in cytomegalovirus infection. This CDR3 has 15 amino acids. Germline V gives CDR1 SGHVS, CDR2 FQNEAQ. V shed 7 bases, J shed 4 bases, and the junction held 10 bases outside the gene matches. TCRdb reprocessed the reads with MiXCR, giving one entry per CDR3 protein. Of a few hundred thousand distinct CDR3 sequences listed, around 35% are singletons. As for this clonotype: The antigen remains undetermined.

The receptor comes from a human donor in good health (CMV status not recorded). Some clones in this sample may be carry-over from other donors' samples. The chain combines TRBV7-8 with TRBJ1-1; 9 bases are a match to TRBD1. Sequencing was performed on cultured PBMCs, taken from culture after CMV antigen stimulation. The CDR3 DNA reads TGTGCCAGCAAGGGGGACCGGGACAGGGCCACTGAAGCTTTCTTT. Translating it yields CASKGDRDRATEAFF.